The clone carrying this T cell receptor beta chain was detected a few times. Its target is unknown. These data originate in a study of T cells in Graves' hyperthyroidism and ophthalmopathy. Study-wide points: Ophthalmopathy and stable hyperthyroidism were separated by a 13 V-J model.

In patients aged 18 to 65, hyperthyroidism was newly diagnosed, with duration under 2 months. A patient was excluded if there was uncontrolled infection, other autoimmune disease, pregnancy or lactation. CDR1 and CDR2 (germline): DFQATT, SNEGSKA (reference sequence). Trimming left V 2 bases short and J 0 bases short, with 14 bases between. The CDR3 length is 15 residues. The TCR beta CDR3 regions underwent amplification using RNA transcripts as the source. When the TCR CDR3 underwent first-round RT-PCR, the HTBI primer set was used. TCRdb re-called the multiplex PCR reads through MiXCR, storing one row per CDR3 protein. The sample lists nearly 600,000 distinct CDR3 sequences, approximately 13% occurring once.

Sequenced material: blood. V gene TRBV20-1 combines with J gene TRBJ2-7, with D possibly TRBD1 on 5 matching bases. The receptor comes from a woman in her twenties or thirties with Graves' hyperthyroidism that later progressed to Graves' ophthalmopathy. CDR3 in amino acids: CSARLPDTPSYEQYF. The DNA of the CDR3 is TGCAGTGCTAGATTGCCGGACACACCCTCCTACGAGCAGTACTTC.